This TCR beta chain was identified in a study of blood T cells in healthy people across ages. Study details: Per every two T cells, about one barcoded beta molecule was captured by template switching.

Germline V gene lookup returns CDR1 LGHNA and CDR2 YNFKEQ. The CDR3 consists of 16 residues. V shed 0 bases, J shed 4 bases, and the junction held 6 bases outside the gene matches. Combining a sample-barcoded 5' primer with a J-beta primer mix, a second PCR ran for roughly 7 to 12 cycles. A template-switch adaptor with 12 random nucleotides tagged each cDNA molecule. In TCRdb, the 5' RACE reads were re-called with MiXCR into one record per CDR3 protein. The table has hundreds of thousands of distinct CDR3 sequences, about 30% seen once. Per-sample yields of isolated PBMCs were at least 6 million. This clonotype was counted at least ten times.

Sequenced material: blood. J is TRBJ2-1 and V is TRBV4-2; 7 bases match TRBD2. The receptor's source is an elderly woman in good health. CDR3 nucleotide sequence: TGTGCCAGCAGCCAAGATCCAAGCGGGGCATACAATGAGCAGTTCTTC. Its protein is CASSQDPSGAYNEQFF.